This T cell receptor beta chain was sequenced during a study of radiotherapy plus CTLA-4 blockade in lung cancer. Study-wide results and limits: Radiotherapy plus ipilimumab was followed by expansion in blood of tumor-derived TCR clones.

TCRdb's copy holds only in-frame clones and misses some; the assay was immunoSEQ multiplex PCR. The repertoire holds roughly 60,000 clones, 65% to 85% seen once, with around 3% in the top ten. In its sample, this clone was seen once. As yet, its antigen is unknown. The ends lost 7 bases at V and 4 bases at J; junction bases unmatched: 15. CDR1 and CDR2 (germline): SQVTM, ANQGSEA. This CDR3 has 15 amino acids. The source material was peripheral blood, sampled from a patient treated with radiotherapy plus ipilimumab. The TCR was taken from a human donor with non-small cell lung cancer who had a complete response to radiotherapy plus ipilimumab. V is TRBV29-1 and J is TRBJ1-2; 7 bases align to TRBD1. The DNA of the CDR3 is TGCAGCGCCGGACCGGGTCGAACAGGGGTCTATGGCTACACCTTC. Amino acids: CSAGPGRTGVYGYTF.